Sequencing of this T cell receptor (beta chain) was carried out in a study of control samples from healthy donors and cancer patients. Only in-frame clones appear in the TCRdb table, and some are missing; sequencing was by immunoSEQ multiplex PCR. In the table there are about 130,000 clones, roughly nine tenths of which are singletons. Per germline, CDR1 KGHDR and CDR2 SFDVKD. V was shortened by 3 bases and J by 5 bases, with 11 bases between the two germline ends. The CDR3 length is 14 residues. The chain uses TRBV24-1 and TRBJ2-3; the D is unclear. What was sequenced was blood. The clonotype originates from a man between 18 and 29 years old in good health. CDR3 bases: TGTGCCACCAGTGATCCCCCTCCAGGAGATACGCAGTATTTT. Encoded protein: CATSDPPPGDTQYF.